The TCR beta chain described here comes from a study of neurological immune-mediated disorders. Stored at -80 C, 2 million PBMCs were the source of the unsorted libraries. Germline-derived CDR1 and CDR2 are DFQATT and SNEGSKA (reference sequence). This CDR3 contains 19 residues. After removal of 1 base from V and 0 bases from J, the junction contained 16 bases not matched to a gene. From 15-18 subjects, each sequencing run yielded over 170 million TCR-beta sequences. TCRdb reanalysed the 5' RACE reads using MiXCR and keeps one entry per CDR3 protein. Seen here are about 76,000 distinct CDR3 sequences, 17% observed once, and the top ten hold over 15%.

The sequenced sample was PBMCs. This chain connects TRBV20-1 to TRBJ2-3; 7 bases map to TRBD2. The sequence was obtained from a woman aged 40 to 55 in good health. CDR3 amino acids: CSARVRRRGSYASTDTQYF. The DNA of the CDR3 is TGCAGTGCTAGAGTACGTCGGCGGGGGTCTTATGCTAGCACAGATACGCAGTATTTT.